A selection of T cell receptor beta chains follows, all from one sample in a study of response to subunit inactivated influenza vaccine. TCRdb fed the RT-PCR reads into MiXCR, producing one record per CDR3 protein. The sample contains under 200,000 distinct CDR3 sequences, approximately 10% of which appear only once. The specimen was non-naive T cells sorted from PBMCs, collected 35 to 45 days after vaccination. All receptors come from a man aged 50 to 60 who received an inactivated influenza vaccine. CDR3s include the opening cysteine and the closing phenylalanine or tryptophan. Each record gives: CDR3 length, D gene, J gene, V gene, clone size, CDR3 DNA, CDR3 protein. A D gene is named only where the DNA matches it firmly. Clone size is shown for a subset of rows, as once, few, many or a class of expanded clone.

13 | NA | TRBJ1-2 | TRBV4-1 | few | TGCGCCAGCAGCCGAACTGTGGGAGGAGGCTACACCTTC | CASSRTVGGGYTF
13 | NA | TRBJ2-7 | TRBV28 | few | TGTGCCAGCAGTCGAGGGGTGTCCTACGAGCAGTACTTC | CASSRGVSYEQYF
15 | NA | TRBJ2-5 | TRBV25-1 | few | TGTGCCAGCAGGGGCACGGGACAAGGGTCCTTGACCCAGTACTTC | CASRGTGQGSLTQYF
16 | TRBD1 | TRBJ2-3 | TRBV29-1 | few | TGCAGCGCCAAAGGGTCGGGACAGGGGAGTACAGATACGCAGTATTTT | CSAKGSGQGSTDTQYF
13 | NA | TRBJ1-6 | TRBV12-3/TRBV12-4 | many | TGTGCCAGCAGTTCCCAGGCCTATTCACCCCTCCACTTT | CASSSQAYSPLHF
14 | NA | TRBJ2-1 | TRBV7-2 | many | TGTGCCAGCAGCCCCAGAGGAGTTTCCAATGAGCAGTTCTTC | CASSPRGVSNEQFF
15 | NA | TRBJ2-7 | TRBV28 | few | TGTGCCAGCAGTCCCCCTGGGCAGACCTCCTACGAGCAGTACTTC | CASSPPGQTSYEQYF
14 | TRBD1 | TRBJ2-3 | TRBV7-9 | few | TGTGCCAGTTTACCGGGACAGGGCACAGATACGCAGTATTTT | CASLPGQGTDTQYF
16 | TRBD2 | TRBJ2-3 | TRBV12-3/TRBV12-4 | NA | TGTGCCAGCAGTCTGTTACTAGCGGGAGTGCCAGATACGCAGTATTTT | CASSLLLAGVPDTQYF
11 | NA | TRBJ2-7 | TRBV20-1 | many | TGCAGTGCCCAGATAGTCCACGAGCAGTACTTC | CSAQIVHEQYF
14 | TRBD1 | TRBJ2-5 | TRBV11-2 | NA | TGTGCCAGCAGCTCCCGGACAGGGAAAGAGACCCAGTACTTC | CASSSRTGKETQYF
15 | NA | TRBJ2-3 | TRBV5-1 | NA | TGCGCCAGCAGCGTGGACGGACGGGCCACAGATACGCAGTATTTT | CASSVDGRATDTQYF
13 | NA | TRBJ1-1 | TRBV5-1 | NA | TGCGCCAGCAGCTTGGACACGGCGACTGAAGCTTTCTTT | CASSLDTATEAFF
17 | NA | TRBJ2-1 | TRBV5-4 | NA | TGTGCCAGCAGCTTCGACAGAGGGTCTTCAACGGGCAATGAGCAGTTCTTC | CASSFDRGSSTGNEQFF
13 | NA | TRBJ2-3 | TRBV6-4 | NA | TGTGCCAGCGGGGGGACAGACACAGATACGCAGTATTTT | CASGGTDTDTQYF
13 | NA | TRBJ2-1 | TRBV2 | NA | TGTGCCAGCAGAGCCGGGGGGCCATATGAGCAGTTCTTC | CASRAGGPYEQFF
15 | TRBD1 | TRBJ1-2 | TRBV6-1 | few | TGTGCCAGCAGTGACCGGGACAGGTCAGACTATGGCTACACCTTC | CASSDRDRSDYGYTF
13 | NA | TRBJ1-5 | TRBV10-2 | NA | TGCGCCAGCAGTGAGCGGGAGTGGCAGCCCCAGCATTTT | CASSEREWQPQHF
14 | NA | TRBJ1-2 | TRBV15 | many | TGTGCCACCAGCAGAGGCCAGCGAACCTATGGCTACACCTTC | CATSRGQRTYGYTF
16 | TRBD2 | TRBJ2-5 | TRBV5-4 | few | TGTGCCAGCAGCTTCACTAGCGGGGGTATCCAAGAGACCCAGTACTTC | CASSFTSGGIQETQYF
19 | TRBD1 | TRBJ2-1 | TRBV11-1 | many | TGTGCCAGCAGCTTAATTTGGGGGACCCGGACAGGAGATCACAATGAGCAGTTCTTC | CASSLIWGTRTGDHNEQFF
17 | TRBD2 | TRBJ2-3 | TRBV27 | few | TGTGCCAGCAGTTTTATCGGGAGGGGCCCTAGCACAGATACGCAGTATTTT | CASSFIGRGPSTDTQYF
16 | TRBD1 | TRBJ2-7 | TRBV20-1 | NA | TGCAGTGCTAGAGGTCTATCCCGGGACAGCTACTACGAGCAGTACTTC | CSARGLSRDSYYEQYF
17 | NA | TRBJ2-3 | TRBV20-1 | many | TGCAGTGCCCCCCCGATCCCCGGGCGAGCTAGCACAGATACGCAGTATTTT | CSAPPIPGRASTDTQYF
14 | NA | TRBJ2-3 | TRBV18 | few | TGTGCCAGCTCACCATTGGCTAGCGTGGATACGCAGTATTTT | CASSPLASVDTQYF
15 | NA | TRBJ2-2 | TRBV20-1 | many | TGCAGTGCTCGCCCACGGGAAACGAACACCGGGGAGCTGTTTTTT | CSARPRETNTGELFF
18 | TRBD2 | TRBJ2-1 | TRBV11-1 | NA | TGTGCCAGCGGCCCCCTCGATCTTAGCGGGGGGACCTACAATGAGCAGTTCTTC | CASGPLDLSGGTYNEQFF
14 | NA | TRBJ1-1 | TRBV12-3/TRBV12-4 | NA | TGTGCCAGCAGTTTGAAAATCGTGAACACTGAAGCTTTCTTT | CASSLKIVNTEAFF
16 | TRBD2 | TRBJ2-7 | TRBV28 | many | TGTGCCAGCAGTATCTCGACTAGCGGGGACTCCTACGAGCAGTACTTC | CASSISTSGDSYEQYF
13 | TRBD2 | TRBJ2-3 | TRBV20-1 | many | TGCAGTGCTGCTATCGGGGGGACAGATACGCAGTATTTT | CSAAIGGTDTQYF
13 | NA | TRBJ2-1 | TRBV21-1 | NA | TGTGCCAGCAGCTCCTCACTTCCCCTCGTGGGTTTCTTC | CASSSSLPLVGFF
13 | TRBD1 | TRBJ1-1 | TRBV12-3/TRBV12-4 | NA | TGTGCCAGCAGTGCCGGGACAGGGGCTGAAGCTTTCTTT | CASSAGTGAEAFF
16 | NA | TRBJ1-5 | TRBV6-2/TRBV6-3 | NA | TGTGCCAGCAGTTACGAGGACAGTTATACCATCTCGCCCCAGCATTTT | CASSYEDSYTISPQHF
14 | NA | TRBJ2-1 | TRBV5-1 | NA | TGCGCCAGCAGCTTGGTGGGCAGGGGCGGTGAGCAGTTCTTC | CASSLVGRGGEQFF
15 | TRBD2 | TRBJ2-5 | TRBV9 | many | TGTGCCAGCAGCGTAGCGGGAGGGCCGATAGAGACCCAGTACTTC | CASSVAGGPIETQYF
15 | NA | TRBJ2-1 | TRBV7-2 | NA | TGTGCCAGCATCCTAGATTTCGAACCCGCCAATGAGCAGTTCTTC | CASILDFEPANEQFF
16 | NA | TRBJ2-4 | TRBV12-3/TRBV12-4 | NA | TGTGCCAGCAGTTTAGCGAAGATAAGTGGGAGCGACATTCAGTACTTC | CASSLAKISGSDIQYF
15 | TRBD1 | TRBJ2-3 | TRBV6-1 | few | TGTGCCAGCGCGAGTGGACAGGATAGCACAGATACGCAGTATTTT | CASASGQDSTDTQYF
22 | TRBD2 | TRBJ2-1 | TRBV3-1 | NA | TGTGCCAGCAGCCAAGATTCGGAATCGACTAGCGGACCTCCCAGCTCCTACAATGAGCAGTTCTTC | CASSQDSESTSGPPSSYNEQFF
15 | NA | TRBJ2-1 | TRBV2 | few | TGTGCCAGCAGTGAAAGGCGGGGTTCCTACAATGAGCAGTTCTTC | CASSERRGSYNEQFF
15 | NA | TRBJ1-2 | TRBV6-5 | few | TGTGCCAGCAGTTCAACCCGGGCCGCAAACTATGGCTACACCTTC | CASSSTRAANYGYTF
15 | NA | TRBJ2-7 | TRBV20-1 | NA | TGCAGTGCCTCGAAAAGCCAGCGGTCCTCCTACGAGCAGTACTTC | CSASKSQRSSYEQYF
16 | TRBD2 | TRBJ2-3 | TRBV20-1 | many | TGCAGTGCTAGTGCGGCTAGCGGGGGCCCCTGGGATACGCAGTATTTT | CSASAASGGPWDTQYF
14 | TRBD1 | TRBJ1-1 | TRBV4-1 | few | TGCGCCAGCAGCCGAACCGACAGGGCCCCTGAAGCTTTCTTT | CASSRTDRAPEAFF
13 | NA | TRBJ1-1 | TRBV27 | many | TGTGCCAGCAGTTTATCGCTGAACACTGAAGCTTTCTTT | CASSLSLNTEAFF
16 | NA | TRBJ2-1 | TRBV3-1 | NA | TGTGCCAGCAGCCAAGAAGTAGGAATTCTGGGGAATGAGCAGTTCTTC | CASSQEVGILGNEQFF
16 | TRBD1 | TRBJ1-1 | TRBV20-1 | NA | TGCAGTGCTAGAGATCTTTTTGGACAGGGGACCACTGAAGCTTTCTTT | CSARDLFGQGTTEAFF
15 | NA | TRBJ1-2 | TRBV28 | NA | TGTGCCAGCAGCCGTCCCGGGACGGGGAACTATGGCTACACCTTC | CASSRPGTGNYGYTF
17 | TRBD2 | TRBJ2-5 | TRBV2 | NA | TGTGCCAGCAGCCGGGAGGTTAGCGGGGGGTACCAAGAGACCCAGTACTTC | CASSREVSGGYQETQYF
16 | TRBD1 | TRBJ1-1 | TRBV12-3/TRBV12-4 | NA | TGTGCCAGCAGTTCCACCGCAGGACAGGGTCACGCTGAAGCTTTCTTT | CASSSTAGQGHAEAFF
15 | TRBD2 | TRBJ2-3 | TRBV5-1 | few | TGCGCCAGCAGGACTAGCGGTTCCGCCACAGATACGCAGTATTTT | CASRTSGSATDTQYF
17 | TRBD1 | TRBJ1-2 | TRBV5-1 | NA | TGCGCCAGCAGCTTGGACGCGGGACAGCTATATAACTATGGCTACACCTTC | CASSLDAGQLYNYGYTF
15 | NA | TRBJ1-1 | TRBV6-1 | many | TGTGCCAGCAGTGCACGCAGGGCCGGGAACACTGAAGCTTTCTTT | CASSARRAGNTEAFF